These T cell receptor beta chains were read from a single sample in a study of shared clonotypes between healthy human individuals. Data came from immunoSEQ multiplex PCR; TCRdb stores just in-frame clones and leaves some out. This sample has about 2 million clones, with approximately 94% found just once. Sequenced input: naive CD8+ T cells sorted from blood. Receptor source: a man between 18 and 35 years old in good health. Each CDR3 is given with its conserved first and last residue. Each record gives: V gene, J gene, D gene, clone size, CDR3 DNA, CDR3 protein. D genes are given only for firm matches. Part of the rows lack a size; the others show once, few, many or a class for expanded clones.

V: TRBV6-5; J: TRBJ2-5; D: TRBD1; size: -; DNA: TGTGCCAGCACCGACCTCCGGGACAGTCAAGAGACCCAGTACTTC; CDR3: CASTDLRDSQETQYF
V: TRBV7-8; J: TRBJ2-7; D: -; size: -; DNA: TGTGCCAGCAGCCTGGGACCTAGCTCCTACGAGCAGTACTTC; CDR3: CASSLGPSSYEQYF
V: TRBV5-4; J: TRBJ2-3; D: TRBD1; size: -; DNA: TGTGCCAGCAGCCCAGGGACAGGGAGGGATACGCAGTATTTT; CDR3: CASSPGTGRDTQYF
V: TRBV28; J: TRBJ1-2; D: -; size: once; DNA: TGTGCCAGCAGTTTCTCCGTGGGGTGGTTCTATGGCTACACCTTC; CDR3: CASSFSVGWFYGYTF
V: TRBV30; J: TRBJ2-3; D: -; size: once; DNA: TGTGCCTGGATGCCTAGCAAAGGGGCAGATACGCAGTATTTT; CDR3: CAWMPSKGADTQYF
V: TRBV7-9; J: TRBJ2-7; D: TRBD2; size: -; DNA: TGTGCCAGCAGCTCATCGGCCACCGCGCTAGCGGGGAACGAGCAGTACTTC; CDR3: CASSSSATALAGNEQYF
V: TRBV5-1; J: TRBJ2-7; D: -; size: -; DNA: TGCGCCAGCAGCTTCCTAGGCGTAGCAAACGAGCAGTACTTC; CDR3: CASSFLGVANEQYF
V: TRBV13; J: TRBJ1-2; D: TRBD1; size: -; DNA: TGTGCCAGCAGCGCGGGACAGGGAGTTGGCTACACCTTC; CDR3: CASSAGQGVGYTF
V: TRBV2; J: TRBJ2-5; D: -; size: -; DNA: TGTGCCAGCGCTGGGGCGGCGGCCCTCCAAGAGACCCAGTACTTC; CDR3: CASAGAAALQETQYF
V: TRBV5-1; J: TRBJ1-4; D: -; size: -; DNA: TGCGCCAGCAGCCGAAGCGGGGAACTCGTCGACGAAAAACTGTTTTTT; CDR3: CASSRSGELVDEKLFF
V: TRBV10-3; J: TRBJ1-2; D: TRBD1; size: -; DNA: TGTGCCATCAGTCGACAGGGGGGGAGAGATGGCTACACCTTC; CDR3: CAISRQGGRDGYTF
V: TRBV14; J: TRBJ2-7; D: -; size: -; DNA: TGTGCCAGCAGCCTCACCTCCTACGAGCAGTACTTC; CDR3: CASSLTSYEQYF
V: TRBV19; J: TRBJ1-6; D: -; size: -; DNA: TGTGCCAGTAGTATAGATCTGGATTCACCCCTCCACTTT; CDR3: CASSIDLDSPLHF
V: TRBV5-6; J: TRBJ2-3; D: TRBD2; size: -; DNA: TGTGCCAGCAGCCCCCGGCCGGGGGACTACATGGATACGCAGTATTTT; CDR3: CASSPRPGDYMDTQYF
V: TRBV4-1; J: TRBJ1-2; D: -; size: -; DNA: TGCGCCAGCAGCCAAGAGGCAGGGAAAATTTATGGCTACACCTTC; CDR3: CASSQEAGKIYGYTF
V: TRBV6-5; J: TRBJ1-1; D: -; size: -; DNA: TGTGCCAGCAGTTACTTGGGGGCCGCTGAAGCTTTCTTT; CDR3: CASSYLGAAEAFF
V: TRBV6-5; J: TRBJ1-2; D: -; size: -; DNA: TGTGCCAGCAGTTTCGTTGGAGTAACTAACTATGGCTACACCTTC; CDR3: CASSFVGVTNYGYTF
V: TRBV5-6; J: TRBJ2-5; D: TRBD2; size: -; DNA: TGTGCCAGCAGCTTGGGTGGTAGCGGGAGACTCGAGACCCAGTACTTC; CDR3: CASSLGGSGRLETQYF
V: TRBV19; J: TRBJ1-1; D: TRBD1; size: -; DNA: TGTGCCAGTAGTATTTTTGGGACAGGGGGCATCTCTGAAGCTTTCTTT; CDR3: CASSIFGTGGISEAFF
V: TRBV27; J: TRBJ2-7; D: -; size: -; DNA: TGTGCCAGCAGTTTATGGGGGCCAGGCGACTACGAGCAGTACTTC; CDR3: CASSLWGPGDYEQYF
V: TRBV13; J: TRBJ2-5; D: TRBD1; size: -; DNA: TGTGCCAGCAGCCCTACGGGACAGGCCCAAGAGACCCAGTACTTC; CDR3: CASSPTGQAQETQYF
V: TRBV4-3; J: TRBJ2-5; D: -; size: -; DNA: TGCGCCAGCAGCCAAGATCAGGGATTAGAGACCCAGTACTTC; CDR3: CASSQDQGLETQYF
V: TRBV28; J: TRBJ1-3; D: TRBD1; size: -; DNA: TGTGCCAGCAGTACCAAGACAGGGCGGTCTGGAAACACCATATATTTT; CDR3: CASSTKTGRSGNTIYF
V: TRBV7-9; J: TRBJ2-4; D: TRBD1; size: once; DNA: TGTGCCAGCAGCCAAGCGCAGGGGGCGAAAAACATTCAGTACTTC; CDR3: CASSQAQGAKNIQYF
V: TRBV4-1; J: TRBJ2-3; D: -; size: -; DNA: TGCGCCAGCAGCCGATTGGGAGATACGCAGTATTTT; CDR3: CASSRLGDTQYF
V: TRBV5-6; J: TRBJ2-1; D: -; size: -; DNA: TGTGCCAGCAGCTGGACATTGAGCCGCAATGAGCAGTTCTTC; CDR3: CASSWTLSRNEQFF
V: TRBV28; J: TRBJ2-3; D: TRBD1; size: -; DNA: TGTGCCAGCAGTGATCCCGGGACAGGGGATAGAGATACGCAGTATTTT; CDR3: CASSDPGTGDRDTQYF
V: TRBV13; J: TRBJ2-7; D: -; size: -; DNA: TGTGCCAGCAGCTCCTTAGCGGCAGACAACGAGCAGTACTTC; CDR3: CASSSLAADNEQYF
V: TRBV18; J: TRBJ2-1; D: TRBD2; size: -; DNA: TGTGCCAGCTCACCACCGGACGGGGGGACCCACAATGAGCAGTTCTTC; CDR3: CASSPPDGGTHNEQFF
V: TRBV7-9; J: TRBJ1-1; D: -; size: -; DNA: TGTGCCAGCAGCTTAGTGGGCAGCATGAACACTGAAGCTTTCTTT; CDR3: CASSLVGSMNTEAFF
V: TRBV6-6; J: TRBJ2-3; D: TRBD2; size: -; DNA: TGTGCCAGCAGTTATGGGCAGGGAGGGGATACGCAGTATTTT; CDR3: CASSYGQGGDTQYF
V: TRBV7-9; J: TRBJ1-3; D: -; size: -; DNA: TGTGCCAGCAGCTCCGAGGGCGTCTCTGGAAACACCATATATTTT; CDR3: CASSSEGVSGNTIYF
V: TRBV28; J: TRBJ2-4; D: -; size: -; DNA: TGTGCCAGCAGTTTTGTCCCTGGCCTGGAGGGGCAAAACATTCAGTACTTC; CDR3: CASSFVPGLEGQNIQYF
V: TRBV19; J: TRBJ2-7; D: -; size: -; DNA: TGTGCCAGTAGTCGGGACGGCGACTCCTACGAGCAGTACTTC; CDR3: CASSRDGDSYEQYF
V: TRBV28; J: TRBJ2-7; D: TRBD1; size: -; DNA: TGTGCCAGCAGTGAGGGACAGGGACCTCTCTACGAGCAGTACTTC; CDR3: CASSEGQGPLYEQYF
V: TRBV2; J: TRBJ2-7; D: TRBD2; size: -; DNA: TGTGCCACAGGACTAGCGGACTACGAGCAGTACTTC; CDR3: CATGLADYEQYF
V: TRBV11-2; J: TRBJ1-2; D: -; size: few; DNA: TGTGCCAGCAGCGCGGAGGGCAGGGTTGGAGGCTACACCTTC; CDR3: CASSAEGRVGGYTF